This TCR beta chain was identified in a study of cytomegalovirus exposure and HLA in healthy donors. The CDR3 is made up of 12 amino acids. Germline V gives CDR1 LNHDA, CDR2 SQIVND (reference sequence). V dropped 7 bases and J dropped 4 bases, with 10 bases sitting between them. The primer mix had 60 Vbeta and 13 Jbeta primers. Profiling relied on immunoSEQ multiplex PCR, and the TCRdb table lists in-frame clones only, not all of them. There are more than 150,000 clones in the sample; around 78% occur only once, and under 2% lies in the top ten. The chain joins TRBV19 to TRBJ1-1; a possible D gene is TRBD1 (5 bases). Sequencing was done on a sample of PBMCs. The sequence came from a man between 18 and 29 years old in good health and CMV-seronegative. The CDR3 nucleotides are TGTGCCAGTAAGGGGTACGGCACTGAAGCTTTCTTT. Protein sequence: CASKGYGTEAFF. The variable domain in full, completed from reference TRBV19 and TRBJ1-1, reads DGGITQSPKYLFRKEGQNVTLSCEQNLNHDAMYWYRQDPGQGLRLIYYSQIVNDFQKGDIAEGYSVSREKKESFPLTVTSAQKNPTAFYLCASKGYGTEAFFGQGTRLTVV.